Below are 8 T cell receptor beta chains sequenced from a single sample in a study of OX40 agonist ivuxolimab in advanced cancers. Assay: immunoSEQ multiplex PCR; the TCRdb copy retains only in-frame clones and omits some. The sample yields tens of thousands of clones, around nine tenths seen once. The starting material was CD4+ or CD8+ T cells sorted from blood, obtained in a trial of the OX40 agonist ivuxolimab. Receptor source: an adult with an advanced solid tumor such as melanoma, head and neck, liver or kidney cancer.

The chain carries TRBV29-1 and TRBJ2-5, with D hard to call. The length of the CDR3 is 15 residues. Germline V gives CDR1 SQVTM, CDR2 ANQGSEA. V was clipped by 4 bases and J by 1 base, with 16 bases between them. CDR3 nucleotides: TGCAGCGTTGTAGGCCCAGGAGATCTCCAAGAGACCCAGTACTTC. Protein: CSVVGPGDLQETQYF.

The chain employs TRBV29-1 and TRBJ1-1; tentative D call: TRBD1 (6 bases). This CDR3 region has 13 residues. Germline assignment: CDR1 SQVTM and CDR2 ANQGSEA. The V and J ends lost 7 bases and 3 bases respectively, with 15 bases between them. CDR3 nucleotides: TGCAGCGCCAACAGGGTCAAGGACACTGAAGCTTTCTTT. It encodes CSANRVKDTEAFF.

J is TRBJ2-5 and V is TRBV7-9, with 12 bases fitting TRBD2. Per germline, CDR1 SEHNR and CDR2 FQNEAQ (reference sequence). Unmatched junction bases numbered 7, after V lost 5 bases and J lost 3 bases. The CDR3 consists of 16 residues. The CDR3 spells CASSLSLAGGKETQYF. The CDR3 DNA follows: TGTGCCAGCAGCCTAAGCCTAGCGGGGGGGAAAGAGACCCAGTACTTC.

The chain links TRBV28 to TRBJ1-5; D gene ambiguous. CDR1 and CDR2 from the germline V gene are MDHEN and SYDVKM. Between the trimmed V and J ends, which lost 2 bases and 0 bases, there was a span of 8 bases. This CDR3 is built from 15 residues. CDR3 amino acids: CASSLPSGSNQPQHF. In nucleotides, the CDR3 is TGTGCCAGCAGTTTACCAAGCGGTAGCAATCAGCCCCAGCATTTT.

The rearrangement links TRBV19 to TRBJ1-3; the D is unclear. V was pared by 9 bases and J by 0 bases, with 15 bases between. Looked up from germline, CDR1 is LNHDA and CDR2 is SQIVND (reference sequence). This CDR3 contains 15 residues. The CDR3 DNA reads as TGTGCCAGCCGTAATCGACGGAACTCTGGAAACACCATATATTTT. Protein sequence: CASRNRRNSGNTIYF.

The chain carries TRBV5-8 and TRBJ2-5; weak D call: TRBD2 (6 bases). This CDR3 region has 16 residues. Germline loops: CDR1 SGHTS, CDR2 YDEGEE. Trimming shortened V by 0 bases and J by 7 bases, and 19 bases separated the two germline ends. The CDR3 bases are TGTGCCAGCAGCTTGGAAGGCGCAGGGCCGGAGGGGACCCAGTACTTC. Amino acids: CASSLEGAGPEGTQYF.

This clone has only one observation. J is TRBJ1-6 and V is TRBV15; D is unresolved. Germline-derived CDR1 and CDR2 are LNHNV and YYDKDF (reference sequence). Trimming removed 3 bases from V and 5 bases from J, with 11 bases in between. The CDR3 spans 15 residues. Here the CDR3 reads CATSRARGDNSPLHF. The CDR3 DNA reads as TGTGCCACCAGCAGGGCCCGAGGAGATAATTCACCCCTCCACTTT.

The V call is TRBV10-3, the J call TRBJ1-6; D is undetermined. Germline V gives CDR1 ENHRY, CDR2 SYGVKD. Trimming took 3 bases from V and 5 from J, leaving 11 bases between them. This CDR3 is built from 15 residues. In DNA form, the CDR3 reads TGTGCCATCAGTGATGGGAGACGGGATAATTCACCCCTCCACTTT. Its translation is CAISDGRRDNSPLHF.